This entry lists 4 T cell receptor beta chains sequenced from one sample in a study of control samples from healthy donors and cancer patients. Profiled with immunoSEQ multiplex PCR; TCRdb holds only in-frame clones, not every one. The data show 120,000 or so clones, approximately 87% seen once. Sequences were obtained from blood. Receptors were obtained from a man in his thirties or forties in good health.

This clone is a singleton in its sample. V and J are TRBV4-1 and TRBJ1-4; tentative D call: TRBD1 (5 bases). The CDR3 length is 16 residues. The V end was cut by 3 bases, the J end by 6 bases, with 17 bases between. Germline V gene data show CDR1 as MGHRA and CDR2 as YSYEKL. This CDR3 is CASSHFSRGGDEKLFF. In DNA, the CDR3 is TGCGCCAGCAGCCATTTCTCCCGGGGGGGGGATGAAAAACTGTTTTTT.

The chain uses TRBV7-2 and TRBJ1-2; D call uncertain. The CDR3 totals 15 residues. Looked up from germline, CDR1 is SGHTA and CDR2 is FQGNSA. Trimming cost V 4 bases and J 0 bases, with 12 bases left between them. In DNA form, the CDR3 reads TGTGCCAGCAGCTCACAGCAAGAATCTAACTATGGCTACACCTTC. It specifies CASSSQQESNYGYTF.

The chain links TRBV19 to TRBJ2-1; D is possibly TRBD1 (6 bases). The CDR3 runs 15 residues. Trimming removed 3 bases at V and 6 bases at J, with 15 bases between. In germline, CDR1 is LNHDA, CDR2 SQIVND (reference sequence). CDR3 amino acids: CASSIAGEPSNEQFF. DNA for the CDR3: TGTGCCAGTAGTATTGCAGGGGAGCCTTCCAATGAGCAGTTCTTC.

This chain links TRBV7-2 with TRBJ2-3, with 7 nucleotides matching TRBD2. V was clipped by 1 base and J by 3 bases; unmatched bases: 4. This CDR3 contains 15 residues. From germline, CDR1 is SGHTA and CDR2 FQGNSA. This chain's CDR3 is CASSLGGGGTDTQYF. The CDR3 nucleotides are TGTGCCAGCAGCTTAGGTGGGGGGGGTACAGATACGCAGTATTTT.